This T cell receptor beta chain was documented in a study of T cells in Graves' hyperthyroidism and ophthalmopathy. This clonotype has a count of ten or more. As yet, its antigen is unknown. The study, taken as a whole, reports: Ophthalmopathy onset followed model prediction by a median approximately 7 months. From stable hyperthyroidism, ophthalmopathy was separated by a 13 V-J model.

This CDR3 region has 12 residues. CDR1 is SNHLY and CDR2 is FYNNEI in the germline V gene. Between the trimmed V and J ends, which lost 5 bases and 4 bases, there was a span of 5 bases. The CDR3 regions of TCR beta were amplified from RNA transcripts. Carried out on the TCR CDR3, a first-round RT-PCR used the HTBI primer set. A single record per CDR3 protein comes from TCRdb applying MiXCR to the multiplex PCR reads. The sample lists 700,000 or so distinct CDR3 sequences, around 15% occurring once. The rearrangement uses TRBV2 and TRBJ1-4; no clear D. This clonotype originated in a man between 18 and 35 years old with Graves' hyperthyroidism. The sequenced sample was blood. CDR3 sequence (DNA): TGTGCCAGCAGTTTGGTTAATGAAAAACTGTTTTTT. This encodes CASSLVNEKLFF.